The 20 T cell receptor beta chains below come from one sample, sequenced in a study of CD8+ T cells in alopecia areata. Reverse transcription of extracted RNA yielded cDNA, which provided the sequencing template. Produced via immunoSEQ multiplex PCR; TCRdb's table is partial and in-frame only. The sample records hundreds of thousands of clones, less than 80% being singletons. The sequencing used CD4+ T cells sorted from blood, collected at week 0. These receptors originate from a human donor with alopecia areata.

This clone was detected a few times. The chain joins TRBV29-1 to TRBJ2-7; the D gene is possibly TRBD2 (7 bases). This CDR3 is 12 amino acids long. V dropped 1 base and J dropped 7 bases, with 11 bases sitting between them. The germline V gene has CDR1 SQVTM and CDR2 ANQGSEA. The CDR3 coding sequence is TGCAGCGTTGAAGCCGGGGGGCATGAGCAGTACTTC. This gives the protein CSVEAGGHEQYF.

The chain links TRBV20-1 to TRBJ1-4; D is uncertain. The V and J ends lost 5 bases and 13 bases respectively, with 14 bases between them. The CDR3 has 11 amino acids. Germline CDR1 is DFQATT and CDR2 is SNEGSKA (reference sequence). CDR3 bases: TGCAGTGCTCGAATTGCCGAGGGACTGTTTTTT. Its protein is CSARIAEGLFF.

This chain links TRBV7-3 with TRBJ1-5; TRBD1 agrees at 11 bases. V gave up 9 bases and J gave up 7 bases; unmatched junction bases: 14. CDR1 and CDR2 from the germline V gene are SGHTA and FQGTGA. The CDR3 runs to 16 residues. CDR3 sequence (DNA): TGTGCCAGGTCGATCTCGGACAGGGGGCCGGGGCAGCCCCAGCATTTT. This translates into CARSISDRGPGQPQHF. Complete variable domain (other parts from reference TRBV7-3 and TRBJ1-5): GAGVSQTPSNKVTEKGKYVELRCDPISGHTALYWYRQSLGQGPEFLIYFQGTGAADDSGLPNDRFFAVRPEGSVSTLKIQRTERGDSAVYLCARSISDRGPGQPQHFGDGTRLSIL.

V and J are TRBV30 and TRBJ2-7; 8 bases fit TRBD1. V was pared by 5 bases and J by 6 bases, with 9 bases of the junction left unmatched. Germline values: CDR1 GTSNPN, CDR2 SVGIG (reference sequence). The CDR3 contains 13 residues. As DNA, the CDR3 is TGTGCCTGGGATGCTGACAGGGGTGGCGAGCAGTACTTC. This sequence encodes CAWDADRGGEQYF.

This chain uses TRBV29-1 with TRBJ2-6; D not resolved. Germline V CDR1 and CDR2: SQVTM, ANQGSEA. Trimming removed 6 bases from V and 4 bases from J, with 10 bases in between. This CDR3 is 13 amino acids long. CDR3 sequence reads: CSVAANGANVLTF. CDR3 bases: TGCAGCGTGGCAGCCAACGGGGCCAACGTCCTGACTTTC.

This clone was counted only a few times. This chain connects TRBV7-2 to TRBJ2-1; maybe TRBD1 (6 bases). The CDR3 runs to 17 residues. Germline V lookup: CDR1 SGHTA, CDR2 FQGNSA. V gave up 1 base and J gave up 8 bases, with 21 bases separating them. Here the CDR3 DNA reads TGTGCCAGCAGCTTAGGCGTAAGACAGGCGCCGGTTGATGAGCAGTTCTTC. It codes for CASSLGVRQAPVDEQFF.

The table lists this clone with a count of one. A much larger clone differs from this one at a single base, so this may be a read error. This rearrangement joins TRBV4-3 to TRBJ1-1; D unresolved. Trimming stripped 4 bases from V and 1 base from J, with 1 base between. The CDR3 covers 11 residues. Germline V gives CDR1 LGHNA, CDR2 YSLEER. This chain's CDR3 is CASSRNTEAFF. The CDR3 DNA reads TGCGCCAGCAGCCGGAACACTGAAGCTTTCTTT.

A remark on this clone: The same CDR3 arises from other DNA sequences in this sample as well. The CDR3 DNA reads TGTGCCAGCAGCCAGGGGGGGAATTCACCCCTCCACTTT. Translating gives CASSQGGNSPLHF. The chain employs TRBV4-2 and TRBJ1-6, with D possibly matching TRBD1 (5 bases). This CDR3 is 13 amino acids long. Trimming removed 3 bases at V and 7 bases at J, with 7 bases between. Germline assignment: CDR1 LGHNA and CDR2 YNFKEQ.

This clone was seen a handful of times. The V call is TRBV18, the J call TRBJ2-5; D possibly corresponds to TRBD1 (6 bases). Trimming cost V 5 bases and J 6 bases, with 25 bases left between them. This CDR3 spans 17 amino acids. Germline-derived CDR1 and CDR2 are KGHSH and LQKENI. CDR3 DNA sequence: TGTGCCAGCTCAGCCACTACAGGGATGAGGGGCCTGCAGACCCAGTACTTC. This codes for CASSATTGMRGLQTQYF.

This chain joins TRBV19 and TRBJ2-1; 7 nucleotides match TRBD2. The CDR3 sequence is 16 residues long. Germline CDR1 LNHDA, CDR2 SQIVND (reference sequence). Unmatched junction bases numbered 3, after V lost 1 base and J lost 0 bases. CDR3 sequence: CASSIVGGGSYNEQFF. The CDR3 bases are TGTGCCAGTAGTATAGTTGGCGGGGGCTCCTACAATGAGCAGTTCTTC.

The CDR3 DNA is TGCGCCAGCAGCCCCACAGGGGGGCTCCGCACTGAAGCTTTCTTT. Protein product: CASSPTGGLRTEAFF. The gene calls are TRBV4-1 and TRBJ1-1, with 8 bases fitting TRBD1. J was trimmed by 4 bases and V by 4 bases; bases with no gene match: 8. CDR3 length: 15 amino acids. Germline values: CDR1 MGHRA, CDR2 YSYEKL.

About this clone itself: Other DNA sequences in the sample encode the same CDR3. The chain has TRBV29-1 and TRBJ1-1; TRBD1 matches at 8 bases. The V segment lost 4 bases and the J segment 5 bases; nucleotides outside the gene matches: 3. CDR3 length: 12 amino acids. Per the germline V gene, CDR1 is SQVTM and CDR2 is ANQGSEA. CDR3 nucleotides: TGCAGCGTTGTGACAGGGGTAACTGAAGCTTTCTTT. Protein product: CSVVTGVTEAFF.

As regards this clone: The sample holds other DNA sequences that translate to the same CDR3. This chain connects TRBV29-1 to TRBJ2-7; D remains ambiguous. The germline V and J ends were trimmed by 4 bases and 0 bases, with 7 bases remaining between them. Germline assignment: CDR1 SQVTM and CDR2 ANQGSEA. The CDR3 is 12 amino acids. CDR3 sequence (DNA): TGCAGCGTTGTCGGGTCCTCCTACGAGCAGTACTTC. Its protein is CSVVGSSYEQYF.

This clone has a handful of counts. Distinct nucleotide sequences in the sample also encode this CDR3. CDR3 protein: CASSLVGYEQYF. CDR3 nucleotide sequence: TGTGCCAGCAGCTTAGTGGGCTACGAGCAGTACTTC. The V gene is TRBV7-2, the J gene TRBJ2-7; no clear D. V was trimmed by 1 base and J by 3 bases, leaving 4 bases between them. CDR1 and CDR2 (germline): SGHTA, FQGNSA. The CDR3 sequence is 12 residues long.

The V call is TRBV29-1, the J call TRBJ2-3, with D maybe TRBD1 (5 bases). V shed 3 bases and J shed 3 bases, with 13 bases lying between them. Germline-derived CDR1 and CDR2 are SQVTM and ANQGSEA. The CDR3 contains 14 residues. The CDR3 sequence: CSVEVQGRTDTQYF. The CDR3, as DNA: TGCAGCGTTGAGGTGCAGGGCCGAACAGATACGCAGTATTTT.

This chain uses TRBV29-1 with TRBJ1-1, with D uncertain. From germline, CDR1 is SQVTM and CDR2 ANQGSEA. CDR3 length: 11 residues. Trimming cost V 7 bases and J 1 base, with 7 bases left between them. CDR3 region: CSAFENTEAFF. DNA for the CDR3: TGCAGCGCCTTCGAGAACACTGAAGCTTTCTTT. Filled out from reference TRBV29-1 and TRBJ1-1, the complete variable domain reads SAVISQKPSRDICQRGTSLTIQCQVDSQVTMMFWYRQQPGQSLTLIATANQGSEATYESGFVIDKFPISRPNLTFSTLTVSNMSPEDSSIYLCSAFENTEAFFGQGTRLTVV.

The genes are TRBV9 and TRBJ2-2, with D possibly being TRBD1 (5 bases). The CDR3 spans 16 residues. Germline V CDR1 and CDR2: SGDLS, YYNGEE. The V and J ends lost 4 bases and 4 bases respectively, with 17 bases between them. CDR3 nucleotide sequence: TGTGCCAGCAGCTCCGAGGACATTTATCTCACCGGGGAGCTGTTTTTT. It translates to CASSSEDIYLTGELFF.

This sequence joins TRBV5-1 and TRBJ2-2, with unresolved D. The V end was cut by 4 bases, the J end by 4 bases, with 14 bases between. Germline CDR1 reads SGHRS; CDR2 reads YFSETQ. This CDR3 is built from 15 residues. DNA of the CDR3: TGCGCCAGCAGCAGCAAAATTCCCAGCACCGGGGAGCTGTTTTTT. It encodes CASSSKIPSTGELFF. The full variable domain, completed using reference TRBV5-1 and TRBJ2-2, is KAGVTQTPRYLIKTRGQQVTLSCSPISGHRSVSWYQQTPGQGLQFLFEYFSETQRNKGNFPGRFSGRQFSNSRSEMNVSTLELGDSALYLCASSSKIPSTGELFFGEGSRLTVL.

This CDR3 reads CASSHRGTEAFF. Written as DNA, the CDR3 is TGTGCCAGCAGTCATAGGGGAACTGAAGCTTTCTTT. The genes are TRBV6-5 and TRBJ1-1; possibly TRBD1 for D (5 bases). Germline CDR1 and CDR2: MNHEY and SVGAGI. CDR3 length equals 12 residues. V lost 5 bases and J 5 bases, leaving 9 bases between the germline ends.

The CDR3 here is CASRIKNSPLHF. CDR3 DNA sequence: TGTGCCAGCAGGATTAAAAATTCACCCCTCCACTTT. The chain links TRBV6-5 to TRBJ1-6, with no clear D. The length of the CDR3 is 12 residues. Germline V gene lookup returns CDR1 MNHEY and CDR2 SVGAGI. Trimming pared 6 bases from V and 7 bases from J, leaving 7 bases between.